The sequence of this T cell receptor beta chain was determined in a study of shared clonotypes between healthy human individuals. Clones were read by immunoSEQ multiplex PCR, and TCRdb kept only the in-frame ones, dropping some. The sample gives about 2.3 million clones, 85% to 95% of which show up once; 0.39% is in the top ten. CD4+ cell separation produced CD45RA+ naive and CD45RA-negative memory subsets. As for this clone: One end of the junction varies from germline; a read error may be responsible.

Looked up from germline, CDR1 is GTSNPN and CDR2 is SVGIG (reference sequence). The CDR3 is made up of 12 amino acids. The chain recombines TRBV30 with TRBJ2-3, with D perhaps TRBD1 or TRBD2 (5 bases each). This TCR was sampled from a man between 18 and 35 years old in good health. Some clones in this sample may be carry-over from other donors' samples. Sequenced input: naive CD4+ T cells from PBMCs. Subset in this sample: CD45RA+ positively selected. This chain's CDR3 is CAWSVRGTPLTF. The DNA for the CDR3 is TGTGCCTGGAGTGTACGTGGGACCCCACTAACTTTT.